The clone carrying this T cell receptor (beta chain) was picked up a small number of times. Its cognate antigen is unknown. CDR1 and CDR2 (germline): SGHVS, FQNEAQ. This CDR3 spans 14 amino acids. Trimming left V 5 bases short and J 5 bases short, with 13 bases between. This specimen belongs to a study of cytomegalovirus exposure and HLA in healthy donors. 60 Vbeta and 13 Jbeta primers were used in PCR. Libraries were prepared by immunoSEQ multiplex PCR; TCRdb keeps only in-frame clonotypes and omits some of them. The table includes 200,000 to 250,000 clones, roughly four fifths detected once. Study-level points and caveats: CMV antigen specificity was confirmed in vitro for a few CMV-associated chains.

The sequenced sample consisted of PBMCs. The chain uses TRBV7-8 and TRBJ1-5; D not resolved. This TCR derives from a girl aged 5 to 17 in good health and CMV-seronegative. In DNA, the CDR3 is TGTGCCAGCAGCACTCTCTTGAGTGATCAGCCCCAGCATTTT. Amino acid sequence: CASSTLLSDQPQHF.